Below are 27 T cell receptor beta chains sequenced from a single sample in a study of shared clonotypes between healthy human individuals. The protocol was immunoSEQ multiplex PCR, while the TCRdb copy is restricted to in-frame clones and leaves out a portion. The sample yields about 490,000 clones, around 78% seen once. Sequenced material: PBMCs. These TCRs come from a woman in her forties in good health. Some clones in this sample may be carry-over from other donors' samples.

This clone was recorded only once. The chain carries TRBV5-3 and TRBJ1-5, with D unclear. TRBV5-3 is an open reading frame, and its role is uncertain. This CDR3 region has 16 residues. Deletions cut 0 bases from V and 5 bases from J, with 15 bases between. The CDR3 protein is CARSLGPTDRDQPQHF. Written as DNA, the CDR3 is TGTGCCAGAAGCTTGGGTCCGACTGATCGGGATCAGCCCCAGCATTTT.

The rearrangement uses TRBV6-1 and TRBJ1-4; tentative D call: TRBD1 (6 bases). Trimming stripped 3 bases from V and 6 bases from J, with 11 bases between. The length of the CDR3 is 14 residues. Looked up from germline, CDR1 is MNHNS and CDR2 is SASEGT. As DNA, the CDR3 is TGTGCCAGCAGTGAGGGGGCAGGTTATGAAAAACTGTTTTTT. It specifies CASSEGAGYEKLFF.

The chain links TRBV28 to TRBJ1-5; no definite D call. Trimming stripped 5 bases from V and 5 bases from J, with 10 bases between. CDR3 length: 13 residues. Germline CDR1 MDHEN, CDR2 SYDVKM. The CDR3 coding sequence is TGTGCCAGCAGTAACCTCTGGGATCAGCCCCAGCATTTT. This encodes CASSNLWDQPQHF.

The chain employs TRBV4-1 and TRBJ2-1, with TRBD1 matching over 8 bases. Germline CDR1 reads MGHRA; CDR2 reads YSYEKL. CDR3 size: 16 residues. The trim removed 2 bases at V and 0 bases at J, leaving 3 bases unmatched. CDR3 region: CASSQRTGSSYNEQFF. CDR3 DNA: TGCGCCAGCAGCCAAAGGACAGGGAGCTCCTACAATGAGCAGTTCTTC.

J is TRBJ1-1 and V is TRBV7-2; D remains ambiguous. The CDR3 sequence is 12 residues long. Germline V CDR1 and CDR2: SGHTA, FQGNSA. The V end lost 4 bases, the J end lost 5 bases, and 8 bases lay between the germline ends. CDR3 DNA: TGTGCCAGCAGCTATTCGGTGACTGAAGCTTTCTTT. Its protein is CASSYSVTEAFF.

The chain has TRBV11-3 and TRBJ2-1, with TRBD1 identical over 7 bases. Germline V CDR1 and CDR2: SGHNT, YENEEA. This CDR3 has 19 amino acids. The V gene end was trimmed by 5 bases and the J gene end by 5 bases; junction bases not matched to a gene: 21. CDR3 sequence (DNA): TGTGCCAGCAGCCTAAACAGGGGTTATGTGGGAATGGGGGACAATGAGCAGTTCTTC. The encoded protein is CASSLNRGYVGMGDNEQFF.

This clone was recorded once. The V gene is TRBV5-4, the J gene TRBJ2-5; 11 nucleotides match TRBD1. The CDR3 length is 14 residues. Germline values: CDR1 SGHNT, CDR2 YYREEE (reference sequence). The J segment lost 5 bases and the V segment lost 4 bases, leaving 4 bases of the junction unmatched. The CDR3 DNA is TGTGCCAGCAGCGCGGACAGGGGGCGGGAGACCCAGTACTTC. Its protein is CASSADRGRETQYF.

The chain has TRBV7-2 and TRBJ2-3; D is ambiguous. Germline CDR1 SGHTA, CDR2 FQGNSA. V lost 5 bases and J 1 base, leaving 10 bases between the germline ends. The CDR3 loop spans 14 amino acids. CDR3 sequence: CASSPVSRTDTQYF. CDR3 bases: TGTGCCAGCAGCCCGGTTTCCCGCACAGATACGCAGTATTTT. The entire variable domain, with the rest obtained from reference TRBV7-2 and TRBJ2-3, is as follows: GAGVSQSPSNKVTEKGKDVELRCDPISGHTALYWYRQSLGQGLEFLIYFQGNSAPDKSGLPSDRFSAERTGGSVSTLTIQRTQQEDSAVYLCASSPVSRTDTQYFGPGTRLTVL.

The chain carries TRBV7-9 and TRBJ2-2, with 10 positions matching TRBD1. Germline values: CDR1 SEHNR, CDR2 FQNEAQ (reference sequence). The length of the CDR3 is 18 residues. J was trimmed by 3 bases and V by 8 bases; bases with no gene match: 15. The CDR3 DNA sequence: TGTGCCAGCTTCCGGGACAGGGGTGGTGCGTTTGACACCGGGGAGCTGTTTTTT. It yields the protein CASFRDRGGAFDTGELFF.

The V gene is TRBV9, the J gene TRBJ1-2, with D perhaps TRBD1 (6 bases). V was clipped by 3 bases and J by 7 bases, with 13 bases between them. From germline, CDR1 is SGDLS and CDR2 YYNGEE. The CDR3 has 13 amino acids. The CDR3 reads CASSATGQGGYTF. In nucleotides, the CDR3 is TGTGCCAGCAGCGCTACAGGGCAGGGTGGCTACACCTTC. The full variable domain, with the rest looked up from reference TRBV9 and TRBJ1-2, is DSGVTQTPKHLITATGQRVTLRCSPRSGDLSVYWYQQSLDQGLQFLIQYYNGEERAKGNILERFSAQQFPDLHSELNLSSLELGDSALYFCASSATGQGGYTFGSGTRLTVV.

The V call is TRBV7-9, the J call TRBJ1-2, with D possibly TRBD1 on 6 matching bases. This CDR3 comprises 11 residues. Looked up from germline, CDR1 is SEHNR and CDR2 is FQNEAQ (reference sequence). The CDR3 region has the DNA TGTGCTGGGGAGGGGGTCTATGGCTACACCTTC. Translating it yields CAGEGVYGYTF.

The J gene is TRBJ2-7, the V gene TRBV7-6; 7 bases line up with TRBD1. Germline CDR1 is SGHVS and CDR2 is FNYEAQ. The CDR3 is made up of 15 amino acids. With 1 base clipped from V and 4 bases from J, the junction kept 7 bases outside the gene matches. The CDR3 DNA reads as TGTGCCAGCAGCTTAGGGTCAGGGGGATGGTACGAGCAGTACTTC. Translated: CASSLGSGGWYEQYF.

V is TRBV2 and J is TRBJ2-1; TRBD2 matches 8 bases. The germline V gene has CDR1 SNHLY and CDR2 FYNNEI. The ends lost 4 bases at V and 0 bases at J; junction bases unmatched: 8. This CDR3 is built from 17 residues. As DNA, the CDR3 is TGTGCCAGCAGTGGTTTGGAGAGCGGGAGCTCCTACAATGAGCAGTTCTTC. Encoded protein: CASSGLESGSSYNEQFF. The full variable domain, in which reference TRBV2 and TRBJ2-1 provide the parts outside the CDR3, is EPEVTQTPSHQVTQMGQEVILRCVPISNHLYFYWYRQILGQKVEFLVSFYNNEISEKSEIFDDQFSVERPDGSNFTLKIRSTKLEDSAMYFCASSGLESGSSYNEQFFGPGTRLTVL.

This clone was seen only once. With a far larger clone one base away, a read error is the likely cause. The same CDR3 also results from other DNA sequences found in this sample. This rearrangement joins TRBV6-1 to TRBJ1-2; possibly TRBD1 for D (6 bases). The CDR3 loop spans 13 amino acids. CDR1 MNHNS and CDR2 SASEGT come from the germline V gene. This CDR3 is CASSEQGIYGYTF. CDR3 bases: TGTGCTAGCAGTGAACAGGGTATCTATGGCTACACCTTC.

Comments on this clone: A read error is likely here: a far larger clone is one base away. Since no conserved phenylalanine or tryptophan closes the CDR3, a read error is the likely cause. This chain joins TRBV25-1 and TRBJ2-7, with 8 bases matching TRBD2. Germline V gives CDR1 MGHDK, CDR2 SYGVNS. Germline trimming cut 4 bases from V and 5 bases from J; bases unmatched to any gene: 1. The CDR3 length is 12 residues. The CDR3 bases are TGTGCCAGCAGTGCCGGGGGGGACGAGCAGTACTCC. This translates into CASSAGGDEQYS.

The gene calls are TRBV19 and TRBJ2-7; 9 bases are shared with TRBD2. The germline V gene has CDR1 LNHDA and CDR2 SQIVND (reference sequence). V lost 0 bases to trimming and J lost 2 bases; unmatched junction nucleotides: 2. This CDR3 contains 15 residues. CDR3 sequence reads: CASSIEAGGPYEQYF. The CDR3 DNA reads TGTGCCAGTAGTATAGAAGCGGGGGGACCCTACGAGCAGTACTTC.

The genes are TRBV28 and TRBJ2-3; D unresolved. Germline V gene lookup returns CDR1 MDHEN and CDR2 SYDVKM. The CDR3 length is 16 residues. Between the trimmed V and J ends, which lost 6 bases and 0 bases, there was a span of 16 bases. The CDR3 DNA is TGTGCCAGCAGCCCTACCCAGTCCGCTAGCACAGATACGCAGTATTTT. Its protein is CASSPTQSASTDTQYF.

This chain uses TRBV29-1 with TRBJ1-5; no firm D call. The CDR3 spans 13 residues. Trimming stripped 5 bases from V and 0 bases from J, with 8 bases between. From germline, CDR1 is SQVTM and CDR2 ANQGSEA. The CDR3 region has the DNA TGCAGCGTTATCCAGGATAGCAATCAGCCCCAGCATTTT. Its protein product is CSVIQDSNQPQHF. The variable domain in full, with the rest retrieved from reference TRBV29-1 and TRBJ1-5, is SAVISQKPSRDICQRGTSLTIQCQVDSQVTMMFWYRQQPGQSLTLIATANQGSEATYESGFVIDKFPISRPNLTFSTLTVSNMSPEDSSIYLCSVIQDSNQPQHFGDGTRLSIL.

Many counts were recorded for this clone. The CDR3 region has the DNA TGTGCCAGCAGTGAATATGGGGGCTTATACGAGCAGTACTTC. As protein: CASSEYGGLYEQYF. The V call is TRBV2, the J call TRBJ2-7; tentatively, D is TRBD1 (6 bases). The CDR3 has 14 amino acids. CDR1 SNHLY and CDR2 FYNNEI come from the germline V gene. V was cut by 2 bases and J by 4 bases, with 12 bases left in between.

This clone was recorded many times. V gene TRBV5-1 combines with J gene TRBJ2-7; 12 positions match TRBD2. This CDR3 contains 17 residues. J lost 0 bases, V lost 1 base, and 5 bases had no gene match. The germline V gene has CDR1 SGHRS and CDR2 YFSETQ. The CDR3: CASSLTSGGFSSYEQYF. In nucleotides, the CDR3 is TGCGCCAGCAGCTTGACTAGCGGGGGGTTCAGCTCCTACGAGCAGTACTTC. Variable domain in full (rest from reference TRBV5-1 and TRBJ2-7): KAGVTQTPRYLIKTRGQQVTLSCSPISGHRSVSWYQQTPGQGLQFLFEYFSETQRNKGNFPGRFSGRQFSNSRSEMNVSTLELGDSALYLCASSLTSGGFSSYEQYFGPGTRLTVT.

The V gene is TRBV14, the J gene TRBJ1-1; D call uncertain. CDR3 length equals 13 residues. CDR1 is SGHDN, CDR2 FVKESK, per germline. Trimming shortened V by 4 bases and J by 8 bases, and 14 bases separated the two germline ends. The CDR3: CASSPRHVSEAFF. CDR3 sequence (DNA): TGTGCCAGCAGCCCCAGACATGTCTCCGAAGCTTTCTTT.

This clone has just one count. The chain uses TRBV9 and TRBJ1-2; the D is unclear. The CDR3 extends over 11 amino acids. The ends were cut back, 4 bases at V and 4 bases at J, with 5 bases in the middle. Germline-derived CDR1 and CDR2 are SGDLS and YYNGEE. The CDR3 loop is CASSKGYGYTF. The DNA of the CDR3 is TGTGCCAGCAGCAAAGGCTATGGCTACACCTTC.

The gene calls are TRBV15 and TRBJ1-1; 9 positions agree with TRBD1. CDR1 is LNHNV, CDR2 YYDKDF, per germline (reference sequence). With 4 bases clipped from V and 4 bases from J, the junction kept 19 bases outside the gene matches. CDR3 length: 19 residues. CDR3: CATSKIPNRGRGVATEAFF. For the CDR3, the DNA is TGTGCCACCAGCAAAATTCCTAACAGGGGGCGGGGAGTTGCCACTGAAGCTTTCTTT. Full variable domain (missing parts from reference TRBV15 and TRBJ1-1): DAMVIQNPRYQVTQFGKPVTLSCSQTLNHNVMYWYQQKSSQAPKLLFHYYDKDFNNEADTPDNFQSRRPNTSFCFLDIRSPGLGDTAMYLCATSKIPNRGRGVATEAFFGQGTRLTVV.

The chain employs TRBV6-1 and TRBJ2-7; D remains ambiguous. Trimming removed 2 bases from V and 1 base from J, with 9 bases in between. Germline assignment: CDR1 MNHNS and CDR2 SASEGT. The CDR3 sequence is 14 residues long. This CDR3 is CASSEFLISYEQYF. The DNA of the CDR3 is TGTGCCAGCAGTGAATTTCTGATATCCTACGAGCAGTACTTC.

The chain couples TRBV5-1 to TRBJ2-7, with D perhaps given as TRBD1 or TRBD2 (5 bases each). Germline CDR1 SGHRS, CDR2 YFSETQ. Between the trimmed V and J ends, which lost 0 bases and 3 bases, there was a span of 13 bases. This CDR3 is 15 amino acids long. The DNA for the CDR3 is TGCGCCAGCAGCTTGGATGGGACCCTGAACTACGAGCAGTACTTC. Translation gives CASSLDGTLNYEQYF.

This clone was counted a few times. This likely stems from a read error, as it lies one base from a far larger clone. Other DNA sequences in the sample encode the same CDR3. The V gene is TRBV6-6, the J gene TRBJ1-1, with D unresolved. This CDR3 has 13 amino acids. The germline V gene encodes CDR1 MNHNY and CDR2 SVGAGI (reference sequence). This CDR3 is CASSRTENTEAFF. CDR3 DNA sequence: TGTGCCAGCAGTCGAACAGAGAACACCGAAGCTTTCTTT.

The chain carries TRBV2 and TRBJ2-7; D unclear. Trimming removed 2 bases at V and 8 bases at J, with 10 bases between. Germline values: CDR1 SNHLY, CDR2 FYNNEI. The CDR3 has 12 amino acids. As DNA, the CDR3 is TGTGCCAGCAGTGAAAACTTTTATAAGCAGTACTTC. As protein: CASSENFYKQYF.